This T cell receptor (beta chain) was sequenced for a study of early T cells in non-severe SARS-CoV-2 infection. Across the whole study: Bulk RNA from unsorted whole blood was sequenced; chains were unpaired. Study-wide findings and caveats: Comparison of clonotypes with VDJdb favored anti-spike CD8 responses while missing private and CD4 specificities.

In regard to this clonotype: Its antigen remains unidentified.

Each cDNA molecule carried a unique molecular identifier. TCRdb analysed the 5' RACE reads with MiXCR anew, one entry per CDR3 protein. Here the sample spans some 54,000 distinct CDR3 sequences, 8% to 13% being singletons. In germline, CDR1 is SSHAT, CDR2 FNYEAQ (reference sequence). There are 15 residues in the CDR3. The gene calls are TRBV7-7 and TRBJ2-5; 10 nucleotides agree with TRBD2. The clonotype was recovered from an adult who was a healthcare worker with PCR-confirmed SARS-CoV-2 infection or an uninfected control (not recorded which). Sequences were obtained from whole blood. Here the CDR3 reads CASATSGGGQETQYF. DNA for the CDR3: TGTGCTAGCGCAACCAGCGGGGGGGGCCAAGAGACCCAGTACTTC.